This T cell receptor (beta chain) was observed in a study of T cell responses to AZD1222 COVID-19 vaccine. Regarding the study as a whole: Scientists sampled the repertoires only once the peak T cell response had passed. Spike-specific TCR depth and breadth grew after two AZD1222 doses. Clonal diversity was possibly underestimated; the donors were predominantly white British and more often female.

A remark on this clone: No antigen is known for it.

V lost 5 bases to trimming and J lost 2 bases, with 15 bases between them. The CDR3 runs 15 residues. CDR1 and CDR2 (germline): SEHNR, FQNEAQ (reference sequence). This table comes from immunoSEQ multiplex PCR, and its TCRdb copy is limited to in-frame clones, with some not included. The sample holds 200,000 to 250,000 clones; under 95% are singletons and the top ten take about 1%. The V gene is TRBV7-9, the J gene TRBJ1-2; D unclear. The receptor comes from an adult in good health. The starting material was peripheral blood, obtained on day 0 of MenACWY control vaccination. CDR3 coding DNA: TGTGCCAGCAGCAAATCGGGTCAGGTAAACTATGGCTACACCTTC. Its translation: CASSKSGQVNYGYTF.